This TCR beta chain was obtained from a study of blood T cell repertoires in COVID-19. As processed by the authors: Scientists estimated how many nucleated cells there were by amplifying reference gene primers. The repertoire was sequenced with immunoSEQ multiplex PCR; TCRdb's copy has only in-frame clones and lacks some. V, J and clone size are those of that table, while D and trimming were read from the DNA. Altogether more than 300,000 clones are present, approximately 92% being singletons, with the ten largest covering less than 20%. Allocation to cohorts depended on clinical history reported by the participants. Resolution of symptoms, clearance, or two negative PCRs was present in recovered Cohort 3 donors. The CDR3 has 15 residues. Trimming removed 3 bases from V and 0 bases from J, with 14 bases in between. The germline CDR1 and CDR2 sequences are SQVTM and ANQGSEA.

The V call is TRBV29-1, the J call TRBJ1-2, with D unclear. This TCR was sampled from a woman aged 25 to 39 who had recovered from COVID-19. Sequencing input: PBMCs or T cells enriched from blood (not recorded which). Written as DNA, the CDR3 is TGCAGCGTTGATAAACAAGTCAGTTCTAACTATGGCTACACCTTC. Encoded protein: CSVDKQVSSNYGYTF. The entire variable domain, with the rest obtained from reference TRBV29-1 and TRBJ1-2, is as follows: SAVISQKPSRDICQRGTSLTIQCQVDSQVTMMFWYRQQPGQSLTLIATANQGSEATYESGFVIDKFPISRPNLTFSTLTVSNMSPEDSSIYLCSVDKQVSSNYGYTFGSGTRLTVV.